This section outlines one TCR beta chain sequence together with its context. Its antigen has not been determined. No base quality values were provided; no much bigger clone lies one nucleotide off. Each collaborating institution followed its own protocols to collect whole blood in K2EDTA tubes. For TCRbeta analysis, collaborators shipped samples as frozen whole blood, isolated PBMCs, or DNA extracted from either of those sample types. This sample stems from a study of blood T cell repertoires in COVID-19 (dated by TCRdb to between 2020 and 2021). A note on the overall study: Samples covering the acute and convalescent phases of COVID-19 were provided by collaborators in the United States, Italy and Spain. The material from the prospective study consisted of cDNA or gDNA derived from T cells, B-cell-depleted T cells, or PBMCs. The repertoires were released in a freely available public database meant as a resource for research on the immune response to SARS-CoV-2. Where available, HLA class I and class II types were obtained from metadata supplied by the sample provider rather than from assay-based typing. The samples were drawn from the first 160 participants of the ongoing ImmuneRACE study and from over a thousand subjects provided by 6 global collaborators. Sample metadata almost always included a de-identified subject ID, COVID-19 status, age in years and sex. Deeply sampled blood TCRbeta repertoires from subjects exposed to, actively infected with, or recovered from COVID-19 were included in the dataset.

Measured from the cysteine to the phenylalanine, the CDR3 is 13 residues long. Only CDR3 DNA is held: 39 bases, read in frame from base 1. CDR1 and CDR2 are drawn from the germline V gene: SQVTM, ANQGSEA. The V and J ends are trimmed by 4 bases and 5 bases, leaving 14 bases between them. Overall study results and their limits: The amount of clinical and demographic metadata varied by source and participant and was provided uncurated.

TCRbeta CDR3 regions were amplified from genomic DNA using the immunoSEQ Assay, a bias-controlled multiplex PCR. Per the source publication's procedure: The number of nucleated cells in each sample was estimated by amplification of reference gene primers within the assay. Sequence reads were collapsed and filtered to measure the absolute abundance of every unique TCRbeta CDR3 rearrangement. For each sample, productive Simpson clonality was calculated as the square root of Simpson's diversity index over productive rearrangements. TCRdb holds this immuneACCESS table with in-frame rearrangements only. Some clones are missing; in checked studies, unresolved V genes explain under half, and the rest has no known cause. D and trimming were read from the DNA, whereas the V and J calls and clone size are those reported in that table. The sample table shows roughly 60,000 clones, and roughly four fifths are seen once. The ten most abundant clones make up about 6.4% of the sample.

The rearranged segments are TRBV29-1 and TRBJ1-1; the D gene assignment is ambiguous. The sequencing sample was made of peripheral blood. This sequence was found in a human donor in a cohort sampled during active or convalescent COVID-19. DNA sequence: TGCAGCGTTGTTCCCGGGGTGAGGACTGAAGCTTTCTTT. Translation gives CSVVPGVRTEAFF.